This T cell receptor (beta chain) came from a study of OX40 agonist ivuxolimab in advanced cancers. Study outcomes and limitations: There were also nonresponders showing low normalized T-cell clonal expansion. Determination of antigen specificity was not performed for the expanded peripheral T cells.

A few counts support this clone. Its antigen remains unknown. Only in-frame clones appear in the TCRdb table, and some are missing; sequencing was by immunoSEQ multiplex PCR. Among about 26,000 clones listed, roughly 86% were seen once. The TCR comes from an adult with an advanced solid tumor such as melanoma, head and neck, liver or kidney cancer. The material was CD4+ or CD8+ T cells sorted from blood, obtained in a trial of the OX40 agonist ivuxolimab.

CDR3 amino acids: CASSLQNSPLHF. In nucleotides, the CDR3 is TGTGCCAGCAGTTTACAGAATTCACCCCTCCACTTT. The V call is TRBV27, the J call TRBJ1-6, with no clear D. V lost 2 bases, J lost 7 bases, and 3 bases lay in between. In germline, CDR1 is MNHEY, CDR2 SMNVEV (reference sequence). The CDR3 consists of 12 residues.